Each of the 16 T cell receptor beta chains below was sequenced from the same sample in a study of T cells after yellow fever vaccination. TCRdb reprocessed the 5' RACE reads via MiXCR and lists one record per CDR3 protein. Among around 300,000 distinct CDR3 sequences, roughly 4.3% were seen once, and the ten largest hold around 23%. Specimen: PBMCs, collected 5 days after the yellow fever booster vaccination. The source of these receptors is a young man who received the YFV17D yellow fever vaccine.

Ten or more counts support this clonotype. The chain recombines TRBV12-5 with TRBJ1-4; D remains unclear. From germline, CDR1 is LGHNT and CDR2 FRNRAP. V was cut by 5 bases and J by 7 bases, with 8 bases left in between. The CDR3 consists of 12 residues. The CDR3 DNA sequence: TGTGCTAGTGGTCTCACAAGTGAAAAACTGTTTTTT. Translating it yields CASGLTSEKLFF. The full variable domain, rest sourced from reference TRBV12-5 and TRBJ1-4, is DARVTQTPRHKVTEMGQEVTMRCQPILGHNTVFWYRQTMMQGLELLAYFRNRAPLDDSGMPKDRFSAEMPDATLATLKIQPSEPRDSAVYFCASGLTSEKLFFGSGTQLSVL.

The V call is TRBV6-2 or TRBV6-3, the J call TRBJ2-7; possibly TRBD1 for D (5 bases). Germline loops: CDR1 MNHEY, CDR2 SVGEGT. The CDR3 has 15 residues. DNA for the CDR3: TGTGCCAGGAGTTACGAACAGGTACTTGCCTACGAGCAGTACGTC. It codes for CARSYEQVLAYEQYV.

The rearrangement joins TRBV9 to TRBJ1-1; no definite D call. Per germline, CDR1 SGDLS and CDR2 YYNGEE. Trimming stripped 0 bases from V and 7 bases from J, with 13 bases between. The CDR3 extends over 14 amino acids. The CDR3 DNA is TGTGCCAGCAGCGTAGGGTATGGAGGCGTTGAAGCTTTCTTT. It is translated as CASSVGYGGVEAFF.

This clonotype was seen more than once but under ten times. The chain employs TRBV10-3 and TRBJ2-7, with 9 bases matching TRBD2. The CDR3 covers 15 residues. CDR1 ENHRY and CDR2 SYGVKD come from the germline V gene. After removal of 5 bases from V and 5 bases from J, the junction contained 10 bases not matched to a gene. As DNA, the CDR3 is TGTGCCATCAGTAAGCAACTAGCGGGTCAGGACGAGCAGTACTTC. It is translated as CAISKQLAGQDEQYF.

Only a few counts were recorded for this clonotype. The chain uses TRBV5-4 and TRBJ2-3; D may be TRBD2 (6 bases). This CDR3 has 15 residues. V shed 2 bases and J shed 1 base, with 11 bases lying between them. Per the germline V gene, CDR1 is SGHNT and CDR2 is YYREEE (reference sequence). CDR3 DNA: TGTGCCAGCAGCTTTGGGGACTTTGGCACAGATACGCAGTATTTT. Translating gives CASSFGDFGTDTQYF.

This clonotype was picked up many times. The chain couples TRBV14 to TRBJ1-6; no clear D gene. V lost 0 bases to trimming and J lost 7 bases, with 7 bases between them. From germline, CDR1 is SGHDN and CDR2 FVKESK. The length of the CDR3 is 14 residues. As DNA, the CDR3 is TGTGCCAGCAGCCAAGATCTAAGGAATTCACCCCTCCACTTT. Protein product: CASSQDLRNSPLHF.

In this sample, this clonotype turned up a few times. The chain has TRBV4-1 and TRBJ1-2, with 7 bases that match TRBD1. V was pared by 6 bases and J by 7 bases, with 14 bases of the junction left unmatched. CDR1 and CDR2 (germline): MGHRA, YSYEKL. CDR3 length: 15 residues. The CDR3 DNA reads TGCGCCAGCAGTCCACAGGTTGACAGGGAAGGTGGCTACACCTTC. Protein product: CASSPQVDREGGYTF.

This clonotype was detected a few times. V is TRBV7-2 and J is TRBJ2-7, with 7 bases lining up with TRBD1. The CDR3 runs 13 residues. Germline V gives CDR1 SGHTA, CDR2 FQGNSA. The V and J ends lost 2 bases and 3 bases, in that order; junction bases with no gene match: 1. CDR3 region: CASSLPGGYEQYV. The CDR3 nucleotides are TGTGCCAGCAGCTTACCAGGGGGCTACGAGCAGTACGTC.

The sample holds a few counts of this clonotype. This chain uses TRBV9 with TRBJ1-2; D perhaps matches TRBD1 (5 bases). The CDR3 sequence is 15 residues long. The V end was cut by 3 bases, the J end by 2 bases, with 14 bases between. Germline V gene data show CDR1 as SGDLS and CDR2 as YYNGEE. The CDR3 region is CASSDFRDGNYGYTF. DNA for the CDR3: TGTGCCAGCAGCGATTTCCGGGACGGCAACTATGGCTACACCTTC.

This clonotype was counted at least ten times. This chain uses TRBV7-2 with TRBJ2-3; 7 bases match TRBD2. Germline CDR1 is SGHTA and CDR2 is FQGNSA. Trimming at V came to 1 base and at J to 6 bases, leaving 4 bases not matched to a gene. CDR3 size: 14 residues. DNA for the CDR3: TGTGCCAGCAGCTTAGTAACTAGCGCGGATACGCAGTATTTT. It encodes CASSLVTSADTQYF.

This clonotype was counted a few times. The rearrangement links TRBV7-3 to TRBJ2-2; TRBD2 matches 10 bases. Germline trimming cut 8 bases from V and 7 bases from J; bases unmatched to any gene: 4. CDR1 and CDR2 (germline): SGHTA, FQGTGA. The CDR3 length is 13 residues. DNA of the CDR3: TGTGCCAGCTCTAGCGGGGGCTTCGGGGAGCTGTTTTTT. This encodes CASSSGGFGELFF.

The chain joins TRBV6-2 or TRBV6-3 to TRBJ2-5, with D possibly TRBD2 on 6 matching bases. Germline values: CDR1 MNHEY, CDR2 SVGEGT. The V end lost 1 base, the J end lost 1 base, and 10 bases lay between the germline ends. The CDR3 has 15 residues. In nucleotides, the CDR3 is TGTGCCAGCAGTTACTTGATGGGACTCCAAGAGACCCAGTACTTC. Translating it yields CASSYLMGLQETQYF.

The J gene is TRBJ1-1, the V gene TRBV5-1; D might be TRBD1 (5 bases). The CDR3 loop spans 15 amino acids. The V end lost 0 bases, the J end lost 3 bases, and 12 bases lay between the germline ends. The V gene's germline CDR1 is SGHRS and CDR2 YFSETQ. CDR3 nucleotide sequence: TGCGCCAGCAGCTTGGCCGGGGGACGCGACACTGAAGCTTTCTTT. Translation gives CASSLAGGRDTEAFF.

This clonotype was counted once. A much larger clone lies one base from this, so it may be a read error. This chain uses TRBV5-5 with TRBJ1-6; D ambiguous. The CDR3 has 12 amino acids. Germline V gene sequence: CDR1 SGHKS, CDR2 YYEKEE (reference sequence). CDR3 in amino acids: CSSSFWRSPLHF. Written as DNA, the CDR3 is TGTTCCAGCAGCTTTTGGCGTTCACCCCTCCACTTT.

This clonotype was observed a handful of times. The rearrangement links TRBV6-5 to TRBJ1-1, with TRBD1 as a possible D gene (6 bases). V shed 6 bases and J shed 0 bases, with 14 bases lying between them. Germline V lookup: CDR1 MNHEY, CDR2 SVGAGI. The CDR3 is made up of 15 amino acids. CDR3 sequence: CASRHTGSMNTEAFF. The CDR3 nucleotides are TGTGCCAGCAGACACACAGGGTCCATGAACACTGAAGCTTTCTTT.

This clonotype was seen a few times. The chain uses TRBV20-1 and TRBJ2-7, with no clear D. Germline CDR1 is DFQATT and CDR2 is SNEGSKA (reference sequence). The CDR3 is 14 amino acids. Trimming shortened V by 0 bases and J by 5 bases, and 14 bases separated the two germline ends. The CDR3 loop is CSARDNSGWDEQYF. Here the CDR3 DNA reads TGCAGTGCTAGAGATAACTCCGGGTGGGACGAGCAGTACTTC.